Each of the 20 T cell receptor beta chains below was sequenced from the same sample in a study of spatial heterogeneity in lung cancer. Indicated time point: blood at routine non-recurrence follow-up after resection. Sequencing of whole RNA from tumor, nontumor lung or frozen PBMC involved no sorting. Via MiXCR, TCRdb re-called the 5' RACE reads, giving one row per CDR3 protein. The sample includes about 25,000 distinct CDR3 sequences, roughly 5.5% of them seen just once. The sample in question was PBMCs, obtained at follow-up. The receptors here all came from a male donor with early-stage non-small cell lung cancer.

This clonotype was counted many times. This sequence joins TRBV29-1 and TRBJ1-2, with TRBD1 as a possible D gene (6 bases). Germline CDR1 and CDR2: SQVTM and ANQGSEA. The CDR3 spans 11 residues. V was clipped by 8 bases and J by 4 bases, with 11 bases between them. The CDR3 here is CSTGQLYGYTF. In DNA, the CDR3 is TGCAGCACCGGACAGCTCTATGGCTACACCTTC.

In this sample, this clonotype turned up many times. This CDR3 is CASSLGAGGPALTDTQYF. In nucleotides, the CDR3 is TGTGCCAGCAGCTTAGGTGCGGGGGGGCCTGCGTTGACAGATACGCAGTATTTT. V and J are TRBV7-9 and TRBJ2-3; 9 bases match TRBD2. J was trimmed by 3 bases and V by 1 base; bases with no gene match: 11. This CDR3 spans 18 amino acids. Germline values: CDR1 SEHNR, CDR2 FQNEAQ (reference sequence).

This clonotype has a count of ten or more. This chain uses TRBV27 with TRBJ2-3, with TRBD2 identical over 11 bases. The CDR3 extends over 17 amino acids. CDR1 and CDR2 from the germline V gene are MNHEY and SMNVEV (reference sequence). With 6 bases clipped from V and 5 bases from J, the junction kept 13 bases outside the gene matches. The CDR3 region is CASSTPAGLAVRDTQYF. In DNA, the CDR3 is TGTGCCAGCAGCACTCCGGCGGGACTAGCGGTTCGAGATACGCAGTATTTT.

The chain links TRBV7-2 to TRBJ2-1, with D perhaps given as TRBD1 or TRBD2 (5 bases each). The V end was cut by 4 bases, the J end by 6 bases, with 19 bases between. Germline-derived CDR1 and CDR2 are SGHTA and FQGNSA. CDR3 size: 16 residues. CDR3 DNA sequence: TGTGCCAGCAGCTCCTCCCCGGGACCTGTTCCCAATGAGCAGTTCTTC. Translating gives CASSSSPGPVPNEQFF. The full variable domain, rest sourced from reference TRBV7-2 and TRBJ2-1, is GAGVSQSPSNKVTEKGKDVELRCDPISGHTALYWYRQSLGQGLEFLIYFQGNSAPDKSGLPSDRFSAERTGGSVSTLTIQRTQQEDSAVYLCASSSSPGPVPNEQFFGPGTRLTVL.

The table lists this clonotype with many counts. The chain links TRBV29-1 to TRBJ2-6, with D possibly being TRBD2 (5 bases). The germline gives CDR1 SQVTM, CDR2 ANQGSEA. The ends were cut back, 1 base at V and 2 bases at J, with 6 bases in the middle. The CDR3 is 14 residues long. Here the CDR3 DNA reads TGCAGCGTTGAAGGGGGAGCTGGGGCCAACGTCCTGACTTTC. It specifies CSVEGGAGANVLTF. Using reference TRBV29-1 and TRBJ2-6 for the parts outside the CDR3, the full variable domain is SAVISQKPSRDICQRGTSLTIQCQVDSQVTMMFWYRQQPGQSLTLIATANQGSEATYESGFVIDKFPISRPNLTFSTLTVSNMSPEDSSIYLCSVEGGAGANVLTFGAGSRLTVL.

This clonotype was observed many times. CDR3 nucleotide sequence: TGTGCCAGCAGCGTGGGCTCCTCCTACAATGAGCAGTTCTTC. Residues: CASSVGSSYNEQFF. The chain combines TRBV9 with TRBJ2-1; D is ambiguous. The V gene's germline CDR1 is SGDLS and CDR2 YYNGEE. Trimming removed 2 bases at V and 0 bases at J, with 6 bases between. The length of the CDR3 is 14 residues.

This clonotype was detected ten times or more. The chain has TRBV3-1 and TRBJ1-5; TRBD1 matches 9 bases. Germline lookup yields CDR1 LGHDT and CDR2 YNNKEL (reference sequence). CDR3 length: 15 residues. V lost 1 base to trimming and J lost 4 bases; unmatched junction nucleotides: 2. The DNA of the CDR3 is TGTGCCAGCAGCCAAGGGGACAGGGTGAATCAGCCCCAGCATTTT. Translation: CASSQGDRVNQPQHF.

This clonotype was seen repeatedly, ten times or more. V gene TRBV29-1 combines with J gene TRBJ1-2; D possibly corresponds to TRBD1 (5 bases). This CDR3 has 11 residues. Trimming removed 2 bases from V and 9 bases from J, with 10 bases in between. Germline values: CDR1 SQVTM, CDR2 ANQGSEA. The CDR3: CSVEQGESYTF. CDR3 DNA sequence: TGCAGCGTTGAACAGGGTGAGAGCTACACCTTC.

CDR3 bases: TGCAGTGCTAGACAAACAGGGGCCGGAGCTAACTATGGCTACACCTTC. It is translated as CSARQTGAGANYGYTF. The J gene is TRBJ1-2, the V gene TRBV20-1, with 7 nucleotides matching TRBD1. V lost 2 bases and J lost 0; bases outside the gene matches: 9. The CDR3 has 16 residues. Germline CDR1 is DFQATT and CDR2 is SNEGSKA (reference sequence).

At least ten counts were recorded for this clonotype. The V and J genes are TRBV25-1 and TRBJ2-1; 7 bases are shared with TRBD1. The germline V gene encodes CDR1 MGHDK and CDR2 SYGVNS. CDR3 length: 13 residues. V was clipped by 6 bases and J by 8 bases; unmatched bases: 7. CDR3 residues: CASRDRPTDEQFF. The CDR3 DNA follows: TGTGCCAGCAGGGACAGGCCTACGGATGAGCAGTTCTTC.

The chain couples TRBV6-2 or TRBV6-3 to TRBJ2-5; 9 nucleotides agree with TRBD2. Germline CDR1 MNHEY, CDR2 SVGEGT. The CDR3 is made up of 18 amino acids. Unmatched junction bases numbered 8, after V lost 0 bases and J lost 0 bases. The CDR3 protein is CASSYSSRLAENQETQYF. The CDR3 region has the DNA TGTGCCAGCAGTTACTCGAGCCGACTAGCGGAAAACCAAGAGACCCAGTACTTC.

Many counts were recorded for this clonotype. The chain recombines TRBV10-3 with TRBJ2-7, with 8 bases identical to TRBD1. Germline assignment: CDR1 ENHRY and CDR2 SYGVKD. The CDR3 is made up of 14 amino acids. The ends lost 2 bases at V and 2 bases at J; junction bases unmatched: 2. CDR3 DNA: TGTGCCATCAGTGAGGGACAGGGAACCTACGAGCAGTACTTC. Translating gives CAISEGQGTYEQYF.

This clonotype was detected only a few times. This sequence joins TRBV7-9 and TRBJ2-6; 9 positions agree with TRBD1. CDR1 SEHNR and CDR2 FQNEAQ come from the germline V gene (reference sequence). V lost 5 bases to trimming and J lost 4 bases; unmatched junction nucleotides: 6. The CDR3 has 16 residues. In DNA, the CDR3 is TGTGCCAGCAGCCCCTGGACAGGGGCCGGGGCCAACGTCCTGACTTTC. Protein product: CASSPWTGAGANVLTF.

In its sample, this clonotype was seen many times. V usage is TRBV5-1 and J usage is TRBJ2-3; 9 bases match TRBD1. Germline V CDR1 and CDR2: SGHRS, YFSETQ. The CDR3 loop spans 15 amino acids. Germline trimming cut 2 bases from V and 3 bases from J; bases unmatched to any gene: 4. Written as DNA, the CDR3 is TGCGCCAGCAGCTTAGGGGACAGGGAAACAGATACGCAGTATTTT. It translates to CASSLGDRETDTQYF.

V gene TRBV10-3 combines with J gene TRBJ1-5; D is possibly TRBD1 (5 bases). The CDR3 spans 15 residues. V was trimmed by 3 bases and J by 2 bases, leaving 11 bases between them. Germline CDR1 ENHRY, CDR2 SYGVKD. The CDR3 region is CAISDTGLRNQPQHF. CDR3 bases: TGTGCCATCAGTGACACAGGACTGCGCAATCAGCCCCAGCATTTT.

This clonotype was picked up one time. V and J are TRBV20-1 and TRBJ2-5, with 7 bases aligning to TRBD2. J was trimmed by 3 bases and V by 5 bases; bases with no gene match: 9. Germline V lookup: CDR1 DFQATT, CDR2 SNEGSKA (reference sequence). The CDR3 contains 14 residues. The CDR3 here is CSARKASGEETQYF. CDR3 in DNA: TGCAGTGCTCGAAAGGCTAGCGGAGAAGAGACCCAGTACTTC.

In nucleotides, the CDR3 is TGTGCCAGCAGTTTAAGGGGTGGTGGGGCCAACGTCCTGACTTTC. Amino acid sequence: CASSLRGGGANVLTF. V usage is TRBV12-3 or TRBV12-4 and J usage is TRBJ2-6, with TRBD1 as a possible D gene (5 bases). This CDR3 comprises 15 residues. V dropped 2 bases and J dropped 3 bases, with 8 bases sitting between them.

This chain joins TRBV6-6 and TRBJ2-5; 7 positions match TRBD2. Germline V gives CDR1 MNHNY, CDR2 SVGAGI (reference sequence). Losses at the gene ends were 6 bases for V and 2 bases for J; bases not matched to a gene: 9. CDR3 size: 15 residues. DNA of the CDR3: TGTGCCAGCAGGCACGGACCTAGCGGACAAGAGACCCAGTACTTC. Its translation is CASRHGPSGQETQYF.

This clonotype was picked up many times. The chain has TRBV25-1 and TRBJ2-3, with D unresolved. CDR1 is MGHDK and CDR2 is SYGVNS in the germline V gene. This CDR3 comprises 14 residues. Trimming cost V 4 bases and J 5 bases, with 13 bases left between them. In DNA form, the CDR3 reads TGTGCCAGCAGTGCCGATGTGAAGGTAGATACGCAGTATTTT. Its protein product is CASSADVKVDTQYF. The complete variable domain, with remaining parts taken from reference TRBV25-1 and TRBJ2-3, reads EADIYQTPRYLVIGTGKKITLECSQTMGHDKMYWYQQDPGMELHLIHYSYGVNSTEKGDLSSESTVSRIRTEHFPLTLESARPSHTSQYLCASSADVKVDTQYFGPGTRLTVL.

By frequency in the sample, this clonotype is medium-sized (0.01 to 0.1%). The V and J genes are TRBV12-3 or TRBV12-4 and TRBJ2-7; D may match TRBD1 or TRBD2 (5 bases each). Trimming removed 3 bases from V and 6 bases from J, with 18 bases in between. This CDR3 region has 15 residues. The CDR3 sequence is CASSFRAGRGIEQYF. In DNA, the CDR3 is TGTGCCAGCAGTTTTCGCGCAGGGCGAGGGATCGAGCAGTACTTC.